These 6 T cell receptor beta chains came from one sample sequenced in a study of T cell changes during pregnancy in multiple sclerosis. Sequenced by immunoSEQ multiplex PCR; TCRdb stores in-frame clones only, minus some. The sample has 55,000 to 80,000 clones, approximately 93% seen once; the top ten hold 3.2%. This sample comprised CD8+ T cells from peripheral blood mononuclear cells, obtained in the second trimester of pregnancy. The receptor source for this set is a female donor with multiple sclerosis, enrolled in a pregnancy study.

This clone was recorded a few times. The chain has TRBV2 and TRBJ1-2, with 7 bases that match TRBD1. Germline assignment: CDR1 SNHLY and CDR2 FYNNEI. V trimming: 6 bases; J trimming: 8 bases; junction bases outside the gene matches: 9. This CDR3 has 13 residues. The CDR3 here is CASSERQGYGYTF. The CDR3 DNA is TGTGCCAGCAGCGAGAGACAGGGCTACGGCTACACCTTC.

The V and J genes are TRBV28 and TRBJ2-7; 7 nucleotides align to TRBD1. Germline CDR1 and CDR2: MDHEN and SYDVKM. The ends lost 3 bases at V and 2 bases at J; junction bases unmatched: 1. CDR3 size: 13 residues. CDR3 coding DNA: TGTGCCAGCAGTTTCGGGACAGCCTACGAGCAGTACTTC. The encoded protein is CASSFGTAYEQYF.

The V gene is TRBV21-1, the J gene TRBJ1-4; the table calls TRBD1, which could not be checked here. TRBV21-1 is tagged as a pseudogene. The CDR3 consists of 19 residues. CDR3 residues: CASSKEAGTGTATNEKLFF. CDR3 coding DNA: TGTGCCAGCAGCAAAGAGGCCGGGACAGGGACCGCAACTAATGAAAAACTGTTTTTT.

V is TRBV10-3 and J is TRBJ2-1; D is ambiguous. Germline CDR1 ENHRY, CDR2 SYGVKD. The CDR3 is made up of 12 amino acids. Between the trimmed V and J ends, which lost 4 bases and 7 bases, there was a span of 8 bases. This CDR3 reads CAISGSANEQFF. The CDR3 DNA follows: TGTGCCATCAGTGGGTCAGCTAATGAGCAGTTCTTC.

The rearrangement uses TRBV5-6 and TRBJ2-2; 8 bases line up with TRBD1. Germline loops: CDR1 SGHDT, CDR2 YYEEEE. The CDR3 runs 16 residues. V was clipped by 6 bases and J by 7 bases; unmatched bases: 14. In DNA form, the CDR3 reads TGTGCCAGCAATCGATGGGCGCAGGGGGCGTACGGGGAGCTGTTTTTT. This sequence encodes CASNRWAQGAYGELFF.

A few counts support this clone. Other nucleotide sequences from this sample produce the same CDR3. The chain joins TRBV28 to TRBJ2-7; 7 nucleotides align to TRBD2. Germline V gene lookup returns CDR1 MDHEN and CDR2 SYDVKM. CDR3 length: 14 amino acids. The trim removed 3 bases at V and 3 bases at J, leaving 5 bases unmatched. The DNA for the CDR3 is TGTGCCAGCAGTTTGCAGGGCGGGAGCTACGAGCAGTACTTC. It is translated as CASSLQGGSYEQYF.